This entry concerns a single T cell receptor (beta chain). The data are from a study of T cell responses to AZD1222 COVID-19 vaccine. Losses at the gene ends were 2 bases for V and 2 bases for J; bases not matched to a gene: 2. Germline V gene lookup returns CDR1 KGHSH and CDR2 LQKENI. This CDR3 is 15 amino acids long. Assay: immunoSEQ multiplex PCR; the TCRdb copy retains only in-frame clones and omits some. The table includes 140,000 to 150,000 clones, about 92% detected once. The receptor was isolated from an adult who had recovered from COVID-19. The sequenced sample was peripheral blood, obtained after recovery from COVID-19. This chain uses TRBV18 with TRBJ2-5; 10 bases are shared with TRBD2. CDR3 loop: CASSPALAGQETQYF. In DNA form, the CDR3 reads TGTGCCAGCTCACCAGCACTAGCGGGACAAGAGACCCAGTACTTC. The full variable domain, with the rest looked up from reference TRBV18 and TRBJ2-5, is NAGVMQNPRHLVRRRGQEARLRCSPMKGHSHVYWYRQLPEEGLKFMVYLQKENIIDESGMPKERFSAEFPKEGPSILRIQQVVRGDSAAYFCASSPALAGQETQYFGPGTRLLVL.